This T cell receptor (beta chain) was recovered during a study of blood T cell repertoires in COVID-19 (dated by TCRdb to the early 2020s). Looking at the study overall: Samples covering the acute and convalescent phases of COVID-19 were provided by collaborators in the United States, Italy and Spain. Samples came from the ongoing ImmuneRACE study (first 160 participants) plus 1,254 subjects from 6 global collaborators. The repertoires were released in a freely available public database meant as a resource for research on the immune response to SARS-CoV-2. Subjects who had been exposed to COVID-19, were actively infected with it, or had recovered from it provided the deeply sampled blood TCRbeta repertoires that made up the dataset. The material from the prospective study consisted of cDNA or gDNA derived from T cells, B-cell-depleted T cells, or PBMCs. A de-identified subject ID, COVID-19 status, age in years and sex were almost always included in the sample metadata. Where HLA class I and class II types were available, the types were taken from metadata supplied by the sample provider, not from assay-based typing. On the study overall, not on this receptor specifically: How much clinical and demographic metadata was included differed by source and by participant, and the metadata was provided uncurated.

TCRbeta CDR3 regions were amplified from genomic DNA by means of the immunoSEQ Assay, a bias-controlled multiplex PCR. The original methods were these. Within the assay, amplification of reference gene primers was used to estimate how many nucleated cells each sample contained. Sequence reads were collapsed and filtered to measure the absolute abundance of every unique TCRbeta CDR3 rearrangement. For each sample, productive Simpson clonality was calculated as the square root of Simpson's diversity index over productive rearrangements. The source is immuneACCESS, and TCRdb retained only in-frame sequences with V and J called. Part of the clones is not carried over; for the studies checked, unresolved V genes explain less than half of this, and the remainder is unexplained. The D gene and trimming were derived from the DNA, and the V and J assignments and clone size from that table. The sample table shows about 150,000 clones, and 80% are seen once. Roughly 4.7% of the sample comes from the top ten.

Remarks on this clone: The antigen it binds to is not known. Base qualities are not recorded, but no much larger clone differs from it by a single base.

V lost 3 bases and J lost 14 bases; the stretch between them is 11 bases long. The germline V gene supplies CDR1 SGDLS and CDR2 YYNGEE. From its cysteine to its phenylalanine, the CDR3 spans 10 amino acids. Only the CDR3 part of the read is kept: 30 bases, read in frame from the first base. Each collaborating institution followed its own protocols to collect whole blood in K2EDTA tubes. For TCRbeta analysis, collaborators shipped samples in one of three forms: frozen whole blood, isolated PBMCs, or DNA extracted from either of those sample types. This TCR was sampled from a woman between 50 and 59 years old with acute or convalescent COVID-19. The V and J segments used are TRBV9 and TRBJ1-2; the D gene cannot be resolved reliably. The source material was peripheral blood. The CDR3 here reads CASSGDGWTF. The DNA reads TGTGCCAGCAGCGGCGACGGGTGGACCTTC.